This TCR beta chain was profiled in a study of regulatory T cells in long-lasting Graves disease. Sample time point: newly diagnosed GD, antithyroid drugs for less than 3 months. PBMCs were the source of the RNA used for TCR sequencing. The TCR beta library used iRepertoire HTBI primers with Arm-PCR amplification of CDR3. TCRdb processed the multiplex PCR reads anew with MiXCR; each CDR3 protein has one entry. Of a few hundred thousand distinct CDR3 sequences listed, about 12% are singletons. Deletions cut 4 bases from V and 1 base from J, with 7 bases between. Looked up from germline, CDR1 is MNHNS and CDR2 is SASEGT. The CDR3 extends over 13 amino acids. There are many counts of this clonotype. This sample was also put to use in a study of T cells in Graves' hyperthyroidism and ophthalmopathy. As that study records: Uncontrolled infection, other autoimmune disease, pregnancy or lactation disqualified patients from enrolment.

Sequencing used peripheral blood mononuclear cells (PBMCs), obtained at new diagnosis, from a patient treated with antithyroid drugs. The clonotype comes from a woman between 18 and 29 years old with Graves disease. This chain uses TRBV6-1 with TRBJ1-1; D unresolved. The CDR3 region is CASSGFKNTEAFF. The CDR3 DNA is TGTGCCAGCAGTGGGTTTAAGAACACTGAAGCTTTCTTT.